The rows below give T cell receptor beta chains drawn from one sample of a study of T cell changes during pregnancy in multiple sclerosis. The protocol was immunoSEQ multiplex PCR, while the TCRdb copy is restricted to in-frame clones and leaves out a portion. The table lists 27,000 or so clones, roughly 86% of them singletons. This specimen consisted of CD8+ T cells from peripheral blood mononuclear cells, obtained in the second trimester of pregnancy. The receptors here all came from a female donor with multiple sclerosis, enrolled in a pregnancy study. Each CDR3 is given with its conserved first and last residue. D genes are given only for firm matches. Size tells how often a clone was seen (once, few, many) or the class of an expanded clone, and some rows leave it out.

TRBJ1-2 11 NA NA TRBV30 TGTGCCTGGAGTCACGGAGCTGGCTACACCTTC CAWSHGAGYTF
TRBJ1-1 11 NA NA TRBV6-1 TGTGCCACCACCAGGGGAACTGAAGCTTTCTTT CATTRGTEAFF
TRBJ1-1 14 NA NA TRBV19 TGTGCCAGTAGTATCTACGTAGCGGGGACTGAAGCTTTCTTT CASSIYVAGTEAFF
TRBJ2-5 15 NA NA TRBV6-6 TGTGCCAGCAGTTACTCGGGCGGGGATAGGGAGACCCAGTACTTC CASSYSGGDRETQYF
TRBJ1-1 13 NA NA TRBV7-8 TGTGCCAGCACCGCCGGGGGGGTCACTGAAGCTTTCTTT CASTAGGVTEAFF
TRBJ2-1 16 TRBD1 NA TRBV7-9 TGTGCCAGCAGCTATAGACGGGACAGGGAGTACAATGAGCAGTTCTTC CASSYRRDREYNEQFF
TRBJ2-3 15 TRBD1 NA TRBV30 TGTGCCTGGAGTTCCACAGGGGCGGACACAGATACGCAGTATTTT CAWSSTGADTDTQYF
TRBJ1-1 14 TRBD1 NA TRBV7-9 TGTGCCAGCAGCTTTGGACAGGGCTACACTGAAGCTTTCTTT CASSFGQGYTEAFF
TRBJ1-1 18 TRBD1 few TRBV4-1 TGCGCCAGCAGCCATCCTGGACAGGGAGGCGGGAGGAACACTGAAGCTTTCTTT CASSHPGQGGGRNTEAFF
TRBJ2-1 15 NA NA TRBV27 TGTGCCAGCAGTATGGACATACTCCCCTACAATGAGCAGTTCTTC CASSMDILPYNEQFF
TRBJ1-2 16 TRBD1 NA TRBV9 TGTGCCAGCAGCGCGCACACAGGGGGCTCTTTATATGGCTACACCTTC CASSAHTGGSLYGYTF
TRBJ1-1 13 NA NA TRBV11-2 TGTGCCAGCAGCTTAGTCACAGGAGATGAAGCTTTCTTT CASSLVTGDEAFF
TRBJ2-1 13 NA once TRBV10-2 TGCGCCAGCAGTCAGGGGGGCTACAATGAGCAGTTCTTC CASSQGGYNEQFF
TRBJ2-3 15 NA NA TRBV15 TGTGCCACCAGCAGAGATCCTAGCGGCACAGATACGCAGTATTTT CATSRDPSGTDTQYF
TRBJ2-1 15 TRBD1 NA TRBV5-1 TGCGCCAGCAGCTTGGGGCAGGGGGTCTACAATGAGCAGTTCTTC CASSLGQGVYNEQFF
TRBJ2-7 15 TRBD1 NA TRBV5-4 TGTGCCAGCAGCTTTACAGGGGGCAGTCCCTACGAGCAGTACTTC CASSFTGGSPYEQYF
TRBJ2-1 13 NA NA TRBV10-3 TGTGCCATCAGTGAGTCAACTCACAATGAGCAGTTCTTC CAISESTHNEQFF
TRBJ1-2 15 NA NA TRBV7-3 TGTGCCAGCAGCCTGGTCGGGGGGCTAAACTATGGCTACACCTTC CASSLVGGLNYGYTF
TRBJ1-2 14 NA NA TRBV5-1 TGCGCCAGCAGCTTGATGCCAGGGAACTATGGCTACACCTTC CASSLMPGNYGYTF
TRBJ1-1 13 NA NA TRBV30 TGTGCCTGGAGTGTACAGGGCGAGACTGAAGCTTTCTTT CAWSVQGETEAFF
TRBJ1-4 15 NA many TRBV6-1 TGTGCCAGCAGTGTAGGGGTAGGGGCTAATGAAAAACTGTTTTTT CASSVGVGANEKLFF
TRBJ2-1 12 TRBD1 NA TRBV5-4 TGTGCCAGCAACCCAGGGGGCAATGAGCAGTTCTTC CASNPGGNEQFF
TRBJ2-5 13 NA NA TRBV5-6 TGTGCCAGCAGGTCAGGGTTGGGGGAGACCCAGTACTTC CASRSGLGETQYF
TRBJ2-1 13 NA NA TRBV10-2 TGCGCCAGCAGTGAGGCGCGGTACAATGAGCAGTTCTTC CASSEARYNEQFF
TRBJ1-1 16 NA NA TRBV19 TGTGCCAGTCGCCTCCCGAGGGGACCGGCGGGAACTGAAGCTTTCTTT CASRLPRGPAGTEAFF
TRBJ1-1 16 NA NA TRBV5-6 TGTGCCAGCAGCTCCCACTGGGGAGTTGAGAACACTGAAGCTTTCTTT CASSSHWGVENTEAFF
TRBJ1-4 14 NA NA TRBV6-5 TGTGCCAGCAGTTACGGTACAGGAGCCTTCGAACTGTTTTTT CASSYGTGAFELFF
TRBJ1-1 13 NA NA TRBV30 TGTGCCTGGAGTACGACAGATTTGGCTGAAGCTTTCTTT CAWSTTDLAEAFF
TRBJ2-7 15 NA NA TRBV13 TGTGCCAGCAGCTTAGCTCCAGGCCCCTCGGGAGAGCAGTACTTC CASSLAPGPSGEQYF
TRBJ2-1 15 NA NA TRBV4-1 TGCGCCAGCAGCCCTTACGCGGGCTCCTACAATGAGCAGTTCTTC CASSPYAGSYNEQFF
TRBJ2-1 15 NA NA TRBV15 TGTGCCACCAGCAGGGAGCAGGGTACCTACAATGAGCAGTTCTTC CATSREQGTYNEQFF
TRBJ2-1 13 NA NA TRBV4-1 TGCGCCAGCAGCCAAGGAGGGGGTGGCGAGCAGTTCTTC CASSQGGGGEQFF
TRBJ1-1 16 NA NA TRBV15 TGTGCCACCAGCAGAGACCGCTCGAACGGTATCGGGGAAGCTTTCTTT CATSRDRSNGIGEAFF
TRBJ2-5 16 TRBD2 NA TRBV5-6 TGTGCCAGCAGCTTGAGTCCAGCGGGGTACCAAGAGACCCAGTACTTC CASSLSPAGYQETQYF
TRBJ1-2 15 NA NA TRBV27 TGTGCCAGCAGTTTATCGATCAGGGGATCCTATGGCTACACCTTC CASSLSIRGSYGYTF
TRBJ2-7 16 NA NA TRBV27 TGTGCCAGCCGACCCTCGGAGGGTGAACTCTCCTACGAGCAGTACTTC CASRPSEGELSYEQYF
TRBJ1-1 12 NA NA TRBV5-1 TGCGCCAGCAGCTTGTCCCCCCGTGAAGCTTTCTTT CASSLSPREAFF
TRBJ1-6 17 NA NA TRBV7-8 TGTGCCAGCAGCCACAGGGATCTGGGGGAATATAATTCACCCCTCCACTTT CASSHRDLGEYNSPLHF
TRBJ2-7 15 TRBD2 NA TRBV6-5 TGTGCCAGCAGTTACTCCGAGGGCCGGGAGGGCGAGCAGTACTTC CASSYSEGREGEQYF
TRBJ1-1 15 TRBD1 NA TRBV19 TGTGCCAGTAGTATTTATCTTGGGACAGGGGTGGAAGCTTTCTTT CASSIYLGTGVEAFF
TRBJ1-2 14 NA NA TRBV9 TGTGCCAGCAGCCACCAAGCCGAATTTAGTGGCTACACCTTC CASSHQAEFSGYTF
TRBJ2-1 15 TRBD1 NA TRBV4-1 TGCGCCAGCAGGCAACCGGGACAGGGTGGCAATGAGCAGTTCTTC CASRQPGQGGNEQFF
TRBJ1-1 13 NA NA TRBV6-1 TGTGCCAGCAGTGAAGCGGCAGGAACTGAAGCTTTCTTT CASSEAAGTEAFF
TRBJ2-1 15 TRBD2 NA TRBV18 TGTGCCAGCTCAACTAGCGGGGGGAGCCGGAATGAGCAGTTCTTC CASSTSGGSRNEQFF
TRBJ1-5 14 TRBD1 NA TRBV6-1 TGTGCCAGCAGTGATCCGACAGGGGTTCAGCCCCAGCATTTT CASSDPTGVQPQHF
TRBJ2-1 18 NA NA TRBV2 TGTGCCAGCGGCTATAGCGGCTTCGATAAAGGTTCCTACAATGAGCAGTTCTTC CASGYSGFDKGSYNEQFF
TRBJ1-3 17 TRBD1 NA TRBV11-2 TGTGCCAGCAGCCCCAGGGGGCAGGGCTCCTCTGGAAACACCATATATTTT CASSPRGQGSSGNTIYF
TRBJ2-7 13 TRBD2 NA TRBV10-3 TGTGCCATCAGTGAGTCTAGCGGGGGGGAGCAGTACTTC CAISESSGGEQYF
TRBJ2-7 15 NA NA TRBV10-2 TGCGCCAGCAGTGTCCGTCGCGGCCCCGTCTACGAGCAGTACTTC CASSVRRGPVYEQYF
TRBJ2-7 15 TRBD2 NA TRBV4-1 TGTGCCAGCAGCCAACTAGCGGGGGAGGCCTACGAGCAGTACTTC CASSQLAGEAYEQYF
TRBJ2-2 16 NA NA TRBV27 TGTGCCAGCATGAGTCAGAAACAGGGCTGGACCGGGGAGCTGTTTTTT CASMSQKQGWTGELFF
TRBJ1-2 15 NA NA TRBV19 TGTGCCAGTACCCTCTGGGCTTCGGCTAACTATGGCTACACCTTC CASTLWASANYGYTF
TRBJ1-2 18 TRBD1 NA TRBV4-2 TGTGCCAGCAGCCCAGGGGGGAATACCCTACCAACTAACTATGGCTACACCTTC CASSPGGNTLPTNYGYTF